This TCR beta chain was obtained from a study of blood T cell repertoires in COVID-19. The V end was cut by 2 bases, the J end by 2 bases, with 18 bases between. The CDR3 sequence is 17 residues long. Germline assignment: CDR1 MNHEY and CDR2 SVGEGT. The count of this clone is one. This table comes from immunoSEQ multiplex PCR, and its TCRdb copy is limited to in-frame clones, with some not included. The data hold tens of thousands of clones, with about 88% observed a single time. This clonotype was obtained from a man aged 60 to 69 with acute or convalescent COVID-19. Input material: peripheral blood. V is TRBV6-2 or TRBV6-3 and J is TRBJ1-2; weak D call: TRBD1 (5 bases). The CDR3 DNA is TGTGCCAGCAGTTACCACCCTACAGGCACCGGCAACTATGGCTACACCTTC. This sequence encodes CASSYHPTGTGNYGYTF.